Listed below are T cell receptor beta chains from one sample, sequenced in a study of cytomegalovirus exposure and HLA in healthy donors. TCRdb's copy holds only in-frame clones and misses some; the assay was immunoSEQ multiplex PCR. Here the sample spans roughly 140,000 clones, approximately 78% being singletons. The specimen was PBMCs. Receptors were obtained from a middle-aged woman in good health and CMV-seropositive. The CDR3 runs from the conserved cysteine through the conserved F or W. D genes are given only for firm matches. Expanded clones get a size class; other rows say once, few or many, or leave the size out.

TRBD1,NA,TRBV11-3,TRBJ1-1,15,CASSLKTGGSTSAFF,TGTGCCAGCAGCTTAAAAACAGGGGGTTCCACTTCGGCTTTCTTT
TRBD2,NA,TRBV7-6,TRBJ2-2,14,CATGGEWGTGELFF,TGTGCCACCGGGGGGGAGTGGGGCACCGGGGAGCTGTTTTTT
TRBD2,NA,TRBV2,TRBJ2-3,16,CASSERLAGATDTQYF,TGTGCCAGCAGTGAACGACTAGCGGGTGCCACAGATACGCAGTATTTT
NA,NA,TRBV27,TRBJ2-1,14,CASSFADSSNEQFF,TGTGCCAGCAGTTTTGCCGACTCTTCAAATGAGCAGTTCTTC
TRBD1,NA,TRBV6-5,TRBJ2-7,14,CASSYSGTGYEQYF,TGTGCCAGCAGTTACTCGGGGACAGGGTACGAGCAGTACTTC
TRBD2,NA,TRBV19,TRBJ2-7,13,CASSTSGVGEQYF,TGTGCCAGTTCGACTAGCGGGGTAGGGGAGCAGTACTTC
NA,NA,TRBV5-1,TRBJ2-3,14,CASSLGRGADTQYF,TGCGCCAGCAGCTTGGGTCGCGGGGCAGATACGCAGTATTTT
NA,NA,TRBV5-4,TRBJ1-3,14,CASSLQGSGNTIYF,TGTGCCAGCAGCCTACAGGGCTCTGGAAACACCATATATTTT
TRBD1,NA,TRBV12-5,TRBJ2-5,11,CASGLGQGQYF,TGTGCTAGTGGTTTGGGACAGGGGCAGTACTTC
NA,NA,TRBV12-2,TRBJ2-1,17,CASRLAGVAGLNNEQFF,TGTGCAAGTCGCTTAGCTGGGGTAGCGGGATTAAACAATGAGCAGTTCTTC
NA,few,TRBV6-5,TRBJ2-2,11,CASSYRGELFF,TGTGCCAGCAGTTACCGGGGGGAGCTGTTTTTT
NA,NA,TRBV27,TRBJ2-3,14,CASSLEGLSDTQYF,TGTGCCAGCAGTTTAGAGGGTTTAAGTGATACGCAGTATTTT
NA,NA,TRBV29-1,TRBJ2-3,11,CSVWLRNVQYF,TGCAGCGTATGGCTCAGGAATGTACAGTATTTT
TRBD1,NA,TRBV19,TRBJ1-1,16,CASSILGQWVNTEAFF,TGTGCCAGTAGTATCCTGGGACAGTGGGTGAACACTGAAGCTTTCTTT
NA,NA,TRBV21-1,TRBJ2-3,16,CASSKFRGDFTDTQYF,TGTGCCAGCAGCAAATTTAGAGGGGACTTCACAGATACGCAGTATTTT
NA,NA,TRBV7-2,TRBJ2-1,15,CASSEILLSYNEQFF,TGTGCCAGCAGCGAGATATTACTCTCCTACAATGAGCAGTTCTTC
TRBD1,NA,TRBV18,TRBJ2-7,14,CASSPSGTDHEQYF,TGTGCCAGCTCACCATCCGGGACAGACCACGAGCAGTACTTC
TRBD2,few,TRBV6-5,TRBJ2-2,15,CARETGLAGSGELFF,TGTGCCAGGGAAACCGGACTAGCGGGATCCGGGGAGCTGTTTTTT
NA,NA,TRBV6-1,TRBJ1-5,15,CASRIQEFSNQPQHF,TGTGCCAGCAGAATACAGGAATTTAGCAATCAGCCCCAGCATTTT
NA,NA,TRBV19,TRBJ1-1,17,CASRPLLGQQMNTEAFF,TGTGCCAGTAGGCCTCTTTTAGGACAGCAAATGAACACTGAAGCTTTCTTT
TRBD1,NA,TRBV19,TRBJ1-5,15,CASSPPRQGTQPQHF,TGTGCCAGTAGTCCGCCCAGACAGGGCACTCAGCCCCAGCATTTT
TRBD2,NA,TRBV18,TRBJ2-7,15,CASSSGTRGLYEQYF,TGTGCCAGCTCTTCCGGGACTAGAGGCCTCTACGAGCAGTACTTC
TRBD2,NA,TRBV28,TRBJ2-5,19,CASSADRGEREGPQETQYF,TGTGCCAGCAGTGCCGACAGGGGAGAGCGGGAGGGCCCCCAAGAGACCCAGTACTTC
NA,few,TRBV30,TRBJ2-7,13,CAWSRQLAYEQYF,TGTGCCTGGAGTAGACAGCTAGCCTACGAGCAGTACTTC
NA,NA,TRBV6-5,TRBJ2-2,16,CASSYSAGGGTGELFF,TGTGCCAGCAGTTACTCTGCAGGGGGAGGCACCGGGGAGCTGTTTTTT
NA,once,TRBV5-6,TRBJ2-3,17,CASETVNSGVFTDTQYF,TGTGCCAGCGAAACCGTAAACTCCGGGGTGTTCACAGATACGCAGTATTTT
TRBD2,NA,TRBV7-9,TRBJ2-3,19,CASSLANGLAGGDTDTQYF,TGTGCCAGCAGCTTAGCTAACGGACTAGCGGGAGGGGACACAGATACGCAGTATTTT
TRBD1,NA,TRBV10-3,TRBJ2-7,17,CAISEGRGQDQPYEQYF,TGTGCCATCAGTGAAGGCAGGGGGCAAGACCAACCCTACGAGCAGTACTTC
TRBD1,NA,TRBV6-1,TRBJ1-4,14,CASSNATGEEKLFF,TGTGCCAGCAGCAACGCGACAGGGGAGGAAAAACTGTTTTTT
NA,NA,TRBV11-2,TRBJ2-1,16,CASRPFLAPKVNEQFF,TGTGCCAGCAGACCGTTCCTAGCGCCAAAGGTCAATGAGCAGTTCTTC
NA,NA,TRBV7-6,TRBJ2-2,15,CASSFSTEGAGELFF,TGTGCCAGCAGCTTTTCTACCGAAGGGGCCGGGGAGCTGTTTTTT
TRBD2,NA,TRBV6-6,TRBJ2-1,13,CASMGLAGGEQFF,TGTGCCAGCATGGGACTAGCGGGAGGTGAGCAGTTCTTC
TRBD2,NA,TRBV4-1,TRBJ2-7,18,CASSPSSHTSGFTYEQYF,TGCGCCAGCAGCCCGAGCAGTCATACTAGCGGGTTCACCTACGAGCAGTACTTC